The 5 T cell receptor beta chains listed next were all sequenced from one sample in a study of T cell repertoires in cytomegalovirus infection (dated by TCRdb to between 2018 and 2021). The instrument was an Illumina HiSeq 1500. TCRdb handled the public reads itself, with Q25 trimming in fastp and clone calling in MiXCR, and kept productive beta chains. Entries are consolidated by CDR3 protein sequence, retaining the most common genes and DNA. The sample contains 740,000 or so distinct CDR3 sequences, about 40% of them found a single time. The ten most abundant clones make up roughly 2.9% of the sample. Source material: PBMCs. The source of these receptors is a human donor in good health (CMV status not recorded). Some clones in this sample may be carry-over from other donors' samples.

This clonotype was observed once. The junction does not match germline at one end; this may be a read error. V usage is TRBV27 and J usage is TRBJ2-3; TRBD2 agrees at 8 bases. There are 18 residues in the CDR3. CDR1 is MNHEY and CDR2 is SMNVEV in the germline V gene (reference sequence). The CDR3 DNA reads TGTGTCAGCAGTTTAGATGGGGGGGCGGGAGGCCCCACAGATACGCAGTATTTT. Its translation is CVSSLDGGAGGPTDTQYF.

This clonotype was observed at least ten times. The J gene is TRBJ2-3, the V gene TRBV7-8; 9 bases fit TRBD2. The CDR3 loop spans 16 amino acids. Germline CDR1 and CDR2: SGHVS and FQNEAQ. The J segment lost 2 bases and the V segment lost 1 base, leaving 4 bases of the junction unmatched. The CDR3 loop is CASSLGAGGFTDTQYF. CDR3 DNA: TGTGCCAGCAGCTTAGGGGCGGGGGGGTTCACAGATACGCAGTATTTT.

The rearrangement uses TRBV7-9 and TRBJ1-2; D ambiguous. Germline V gene lookup returns CDR1 SEHNR and CDR2 FQNEAQ (reference sequence). There are 13 residues in the CDR3. Trimming took 7 bases from V and 6 from J, leaving 15 bases between them. The CDR3 spells CASTVRTLDGYTF. For the CDR3, the DNA is TGTGCCAGCACCGTAAGGACGCTCGATGGCTACACCTTC.

This sequence joins TRBV3-1 and TRBJ1-1; 8 nucleotides line up with TRBD1. The CDR3 has 18 amino acids. V shed 2 bases and J 0 bases; nucleotides not matched to a gene: 11. Germline V gene sequence: CDR1 LGHDT, CDR2 YNNKEL (reference sequence). The DNA of the CDR3 is TGTGCCAGCAGCCAAACAATATTACAGGGGGTCATGAACACTGAAGCTTTCTTT. This translates into CASSQTILQGVMNTEAFF.

V gene TRBV7-2 combines with J gene TRBJ2-1; 9 nucleotides align to TRBD2. The CDR3 has 15 amino acids. The V and J ends lost 5 bases and 8 bases, in that order; junction bases with no gene match: 10. From germline, CDR1 is SGHTA and CDR2 FQGNSA. CDR3 sequence reads: CASSLGRGGGDEQFF. Written as DNA, the CDR3 is TGTGCCAGCAGCCTCGGGCGGGGGGGGGGGGATGAGCAGTTCTTC.